This TCR beta chain originates from a study of shared clonotypes between healthy human individuals. Clones were sequenced by immunoSEQ multiplex PCR, and TCRdb holds only the in-frame ones, with some missing. The sample consists of 700,000 or so clones, about two thirds of them appearing once. Study outcomes and limitations: The expectation was that sequencing depth would affect clonotype sharing among donors. The rarefaction results pointed to incomplete sorted-subset sequencing despite large depth. Naive subsets, compared against memory subsets, generally had larger estimated richness values.

This CDR3 spans 16 amino acids. The germline V gene has CDR1 MGHRA and CDR2 YSYEKL. V shed 3 bases and J shed 4 bases, with 15 bases lying between them. CD4+ cell separation produced CD45RA+ naive and CD45RA-negative memory subsets. In the case of this clone: The antigen is unknown.

Sequencing input: memory CD4+ T cells sorted from blood. Subset defined: CD45RA-negative fraction. This receptor was identified in a woman younger than 45 in good health. The J gene is TRBJ2-2, the V gene TRBV4-1, with D perhaps matching TRBD2 (5 bases). For the CDR3, the DNA is TGCGCCAGCAGCCACAAGGAGAGACGGGGCACCGGGGAGCTGTTTTTT. This codes for CASSHKERRGTGELFF.